These 23 T cell receptor beta chains were sequenced from one sample in a study of blood T cell repertoires in COVID-19 (TCRdb year 2020). To prepare the library, the immunoSEQ multiplex PCR assay was applied. In its TCRdb copy, this immuneACCESS table keeps in-frame sequences only and misses some clones. Where compared with another copy, unresolved V genes explain less than half of these, and the others have no known cause. Within this sample are about 670,000 clones, with 80% to 90% of them counted one time only. Under 0.3% of the sample rests with the top ten. The sequenced sample was peripheral blood. The receptors were gathered from a woman younger than 35 with acute or convalescent COVID-19.

The CDR3 region has the DNA TGTGCCAGCAGCGTGCCAGCGGGGGGCTCCGGGGAGCAGTTCTTC. It translates to CASSVPAGGSGEQFF. This chain uses TRBV9 with TRBJ2-1, with TRBD2 identical over 9 bases. The CDR3 is 15 amino acids. The V and J ends lost 2 bases and 10 bases, in that order; junction bases with no gene match: 10. CDR1 and CDR2 (germline): SGDLS, YYNGEE.

The V gene is TRBV11-2, the J gene TRBJ1-2; no clear D gene. V was shortened by 4 bases and J by 4 bases, with 7 bases between the two germline ends. CDR3 length: 12 residues. Germline lookup yields CDR1 SGHAT and CDR2 FQNNGV. CDR3 coding DNA: TGTGCCAGCAGCTCGTCCCCCTATGGCTACACCTTC. Protein sequence: CASSSSPYGYTF.

The chain combines TRBV14 with TRBJ1-2, with 8 bases lining up with TRBD1. With V trimmed by 5 bases and J by 4 bases, 12 bases remained unmatched. CDR1 and CDR2 (germline): SGHDN, FVKESK. CDR3 length equals 16 residues. Written as DNA, the CDR3 is TGTGCCAGCAGCTACAGGGGGGCCCTAACTGGCTATGGCTACACCTTC. Translated, it gives CASSYRGALTGYGYTF.

The V and J genes are TRBV11-3 and TRBJ2-1, with a weak D call TRBD2 (5 bases). V was cut by 5 bases and J by 4 bases, with 15 bases left in between. Germline CDR1 SGHNT, CDR2 YENEEA. The CDR3 runs 15 residues. CDR3 in amino acids: CASSPGRTSYNEQFF. DNA for the CDR3: TGTGCCAGCAGCCCCGGACGGACTTCGTACAATGAGCAGTTCTTC.

This chain links TRBV18 with TRBJ2-2; TRBD1 aligns across 8 bases. The CDR3 length is 15 residues. Per the germline V gene, CDR1 is KGHSH and CDR2 is LQKENI. The junction had 1 base not matched to a gene; V was cut back by 2 bases and J by 2 bases. CDR3 in DNA: TGTGCCAGCTCACCAGGGACAGGAAACACCGGGGAGCTGTTTTTT. It yields the protein CASSPGTGNTGELFF.

V and J are TRBV7-8 and TRBJ1-2, with 10 bases fitting TRBD1. V shed 5 bases, J shed 7 bases, and the junction held 16 bases outside the gene matches. From germline, CDR1 is SGHVS and CDR2 FQNEAQ. This CDR3 region has 17 residues. This CDR3 reads CASSTIPRQGALIGYTF. The CDR3, as DNA: TGTGCCAGCAGCACTATTCCCAGACAGGGGGCTTTAATTGGCTACACCTTC.

V is TRBV7-3 and J is TRBJ1-6; D possibly corresponds to TRBD1 (5 bases). The germline gives CDR1 SGHTA, CDR2 FQGTGA. CDR3 length equals 15 residues. Deletions cut 2 bases from V and 6 bases from J, with 11 bases between. CDR3 residues: CASSLGGSSNSPLHF. The CDR3 DNA is TGTGCCAGCAGCTTAGGGGGGAGCAGTAATTCACCCCTCCACTTT.

This sequence joins TRBV5-1 and TRBJ1-1; no definite D call. The CDR3 length is 15 residues. Deletions cut 0 bases from V and 2 bases from J, with 11 bases between. Germline loops: CDR1 SGHRS, CDR2 YFSETQ. The CDR3 nucleotides read TGCGCCAGCAGCTTGGGGCAGGCATCTAACACTGAAGCTTTCTTT. This encodes CASSLGQASNTEAFF.

The chain recombines TRBV11-2 with TRBJ1-1, with unresolved D. CDR1 and CDR2 (germline): SGHAT, FQNNGV. Trimming left V 1 base short and J 4 bases short, with 13 bases between. The CDR3 has 15 amino acids. The CDR3 is CASSLAGAVGTEAFF. DNA of the CDR3: TGTGCCAGCAGCTTAGCCGGAGCGGTGGGCACTGAAGCTTTCTTT.

This clone was counted a single time. The rearrangement joins TRBV7-3 to TRBJ1-1, with TRBD1 as a possible D gene (5 bases). CDR3 length: 16 residues. Germline lookup yields CDR1 SGHTA and CDR2 FQGTGA. Trimming shortened V by 2 bases and J by 4 bases, and 17 bases separated the two germline ends. This CDR3 is CASSLQGGWVFTEAFF. DNA for the CDR3: TGTGCCAGCAGCTTACAGGGAGGGTGGGTCTTCACTGAAGCTTTCTTT.

V and J are TRBV9 and TRBJ1-3, with D possibly TRBD1 on 5 matching bases. Deletions cut 0 bases from V and 4 bases from J, with 11 bases between. The CDR3 has 15 amino acids. Germline V gene sequence: CDR1 SGDLS, CDR2 YYNGEE. CDR3 sequence (DNA): TGTGCCAGCAGCGTAGTAGGGGTGGAGGGAAACACCATATATTTT. Its translation is CASSVVGVEGNTIYF.

This clone showed up just a few times. V usage is TRBV27 and J usage is TRBJ1-2, with 11 positions matching TRBD1. The CDR3 totals 14 residues. Trimming at V came to 4 bases and at J to 7 bases, leaving 5 bases not matched to a gene. Germline values: CDR1 MNHEY, CDR2 SMNVEV (reference sequence). The CDR3 protein is CASSSRDRGFGYTF. The CDR3 DNA reads as TGTGCCAGCAGTTCCCGGGACAGGGGGTTTGGCTACACCTTC.

Here the CDR3 reads CSAGVRGRGYGYTF. CDR3 coding DNA: TGCAGTGCTGGTGTCAGGGGGCGCGGCTATGGCTACACCTTC. The chain combines TRBV20-1 with TRBJ1-2, with 8 bases that match TRBD1. V was clipped by 5 bases and J by 4 bases; unmatched bases: 9. Germline V gives CDR1 DFQATT, CDR2 SNEGSKA (reference sequence). The CDR3 loop spans 14 amino acids.

J is TRBJ2-5 and V is TRBV10-3, with 9 bases fitting TRBD1. Germline-derived CDR1 and CDR2 are ENHRY and SYGVKD. Trimming took 4 bases from V and 5 from J; bases not matched to a gene: 8. This CDR3 region has 15 residues. DNA for the CDR3: TGTGCCATCAGTGGTTGGGACAGGGTCGAGGAGACCCAGTACTTC. It codes for CAISGWDRVEETQYF.

The chain couples TRBV9 to TRBJ1-6, with D possibly being TRBD1 (5 bases). Looked up from germline, CDR1 is SGDLS and CDR2 is YYNGEE. Trimming stripped 5 bases from V and 5 bases from J, with 14 bases between. The CDR3 is made up of 15 amino acids. CDR3 coding DNA: TGTGCCAGCAGGAGATCGGGCAGGGATAATTCACCCCTCCACTTT. Protein sequence: CASRRSGRDNSPLHF.

This chain joins TRBV5-6 and TRBJ1-2; 8 bases align to TRBD1. The CDR3 loop spans 16 amino acids. Germline CDR1 and CDR2: SGHDT and YYEEEE. With 4 bases clipped from V and 5 bases from J, the junction kept 13 bases outside the gene matches. The CDR3 DNA reads TGTGCCAGCAGCCAACCTCCCGGACAGGGATTGTATGGCTACACCTTC. It is translated as CASSQPPGQGLYGYTF.

This clone was counted between two and nine times. The sample carries other DNA sequences with the same CDR3. This sequence joins TRBV12-3 or TRBV12-4 and TRBJ1-1; D remains unclear. The V and J ends lost 5 bases and 5 bases respectively, with 12 bases between them. CDR3 length: 13 amino acids. CDR3: CASSRPRGTEAFF. CDR3 bases: TGTGCCAGCAGTCGCCCCCGGGGAACTGAAGCTTTCTTT.

V usage is TRBV6-5 and J usage is TRBJ2-7; no firm D call. Germline CDR1 and CDR2: MNHEY and SVGAGI. This CDR3 has 13 residues. The V and J ends lost 8 bases and 3 bases respectively, with 14 bases between them. The CDR3 is CASREVGDYEQYF. The CDR3 DNA sequence: TGTGCCAGCCGAGAGGTGGGTGACTACGAGCAGTACTTC.

The chain recombines TRBV9 with TRBJ2-1, with a possible D match to TRBD1 (5 bases). CDR1 is SGDLS and CDR2 is YYNGEE in the germline V gene. Trimming cost V 3 bases and J 0 bases, with 10 bases left between them. The CDR3 extends over 15 amino acids. The CDR3 DNA is TGTGCCAGCAGCGCGACTGACAGCTCCTACAATGAGCAGTTCTTC. Translating gives CASSATDSSYNEQFF.

Regarding this clone: One junction end does not reproduce the germline sequence, and a read error may be involved. The chain employs TRBV4-1 and TRBJ2-7; 7 nucleotides agree with TRBD1. The CDR3 sequence is 14 residues long. Looked up from germline, CDR1 is MGHRA and CDR2 is YSYEKL. CDR3 DNA: TGCGCCAGCAGCCAAGGCGGCGCAGGGGGACAGCAAATCTTC. Translating gives CASSQGGAGGQQIF.

The chain uses TRBV29-1 and TRBJ2-5, with 14 positions matching TRBD2. Germline assignment: CDR1 SQVTM and CDR2 ANQGSEA. The CDR3 covers 15 residues. With 7 bases clipped from V and 1 base from J, the junction kept 5 bases outside the gene matches. Here the CDR3 DNA reads TGCAGCGGGGGGACTAGCGGGGGCCCCCAAGAGACCCAGTACTTC. Amino acid sequence: CSGGTSGGPQETQYF.

The V gene is TRBV21-1, the J gene TRBJ2-3; TRBD2 is taken as the D call from the table, unchecked against the DNA. TRBV21-1 is given as a pseudogene. The CDR3 extends over 18 amino acids. CDR3 region: CASSLKWRGALITDTQYF. The CDR3 DNA follows: TGTGCCAGCAGCCTAAAATGGCGGGGGGCCCTCATCACAGATACGCAGTATTTT.

The CDR3, as DNA: TGTGCCAGCAGTTTATTTGGGACAGGACAAGCTTTCTTT. Amino acid sequence: CASSLFGTGQAFF. V gene TRBV27 combines with J gene TRBJ1-1; 8 bases map to TRBD1. The V and J ends lost 1 base and 9 bases, in that order; junction bases with no gene match: 4. The CDR3 is made up of 13 amino acids. In germline, CDR1 is MNHEY, CDR2 SMNVEV (reference sequence).